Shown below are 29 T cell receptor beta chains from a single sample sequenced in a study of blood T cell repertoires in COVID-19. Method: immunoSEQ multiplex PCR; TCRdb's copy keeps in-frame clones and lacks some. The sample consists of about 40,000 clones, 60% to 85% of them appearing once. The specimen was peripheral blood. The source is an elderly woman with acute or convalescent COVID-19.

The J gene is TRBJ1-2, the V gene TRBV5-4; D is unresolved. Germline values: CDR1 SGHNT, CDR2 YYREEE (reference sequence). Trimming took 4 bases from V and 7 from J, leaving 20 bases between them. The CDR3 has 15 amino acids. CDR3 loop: CASSPGLGEYSGYTF. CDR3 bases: TGTGCCAGCAGCCCCGGTCTGGGCGAATATAGTGGCTACACCTTC.

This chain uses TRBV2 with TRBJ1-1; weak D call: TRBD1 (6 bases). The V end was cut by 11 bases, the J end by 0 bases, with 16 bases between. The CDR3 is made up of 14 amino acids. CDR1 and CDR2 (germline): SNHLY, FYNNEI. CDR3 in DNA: TGTGCCGCCCATCAAGGACAGTTGAACACTGAAGCTTTCTTT. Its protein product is CAAHQGQLNTEAFF.

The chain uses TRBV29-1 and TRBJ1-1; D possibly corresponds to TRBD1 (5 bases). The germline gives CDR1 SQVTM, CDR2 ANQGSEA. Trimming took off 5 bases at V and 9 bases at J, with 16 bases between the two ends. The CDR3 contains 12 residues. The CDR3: CSVQGGAEKAFF. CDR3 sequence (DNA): TGCAGCGTTCAGGGCGGGGCCGAAAAAGCTTTCTTT.

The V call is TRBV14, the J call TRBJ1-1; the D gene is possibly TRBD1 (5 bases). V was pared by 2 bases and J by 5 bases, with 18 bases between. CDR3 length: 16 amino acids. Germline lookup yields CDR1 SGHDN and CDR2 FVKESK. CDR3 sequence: CASSQIGWQGGTEAFF. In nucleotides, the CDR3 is TGTGCCAGCAGCCAAATTGGGTGGCAGGGCGGAACTGAAGCTTTCTTT.

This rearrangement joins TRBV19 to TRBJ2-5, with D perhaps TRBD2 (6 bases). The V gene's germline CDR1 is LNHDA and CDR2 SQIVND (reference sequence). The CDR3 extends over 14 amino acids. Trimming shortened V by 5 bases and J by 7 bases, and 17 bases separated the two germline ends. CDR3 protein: CASSPRTNTGTQYF. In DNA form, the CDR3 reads TGTGCCAGTAGTCCTCGGACTAATACCGGGACCCAGTACTTC.

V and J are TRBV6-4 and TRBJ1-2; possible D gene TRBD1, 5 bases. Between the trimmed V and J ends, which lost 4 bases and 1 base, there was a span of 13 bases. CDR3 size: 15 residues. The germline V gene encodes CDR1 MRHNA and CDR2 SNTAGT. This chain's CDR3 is CASSAWTGDNYGYTF. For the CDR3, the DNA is TGTGCCAGCAGTGCCTGGACGGGGGATAACTATGGCTACACCTTC.

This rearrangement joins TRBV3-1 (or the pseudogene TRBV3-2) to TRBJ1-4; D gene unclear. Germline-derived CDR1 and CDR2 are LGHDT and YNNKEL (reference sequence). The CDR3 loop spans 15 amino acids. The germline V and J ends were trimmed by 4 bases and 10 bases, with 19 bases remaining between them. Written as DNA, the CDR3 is TGTGCCAGCAGCCCCTCTGCTGGAGACTCCACAAAACTGTTTTTT. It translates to CASSPSAGDSTKLFF.

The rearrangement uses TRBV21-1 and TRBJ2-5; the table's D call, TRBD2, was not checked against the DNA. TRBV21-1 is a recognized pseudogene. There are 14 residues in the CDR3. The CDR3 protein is CASSKVLAAETQYF. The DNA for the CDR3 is TGTGCCAGCAGCAAAGTCCTAGCTGCTGAGACCCAGTACTTC.

The CDR3 protein is CAWSVANEQFF. In DNA, the CDR3 is TGTGCCTGGAGTGTAGCTAATGAGCAGTTCTTC. The rearrangement links TRBV30 to TRBJ2-1; no definite D call. From germline, CDR1 is GTSNPN and CDR2 SVGIG (reference sequence). The CDR3 length is 11 residues. V lost 0 bases to trimming and J lost 7 bases, with 4 bases between them.

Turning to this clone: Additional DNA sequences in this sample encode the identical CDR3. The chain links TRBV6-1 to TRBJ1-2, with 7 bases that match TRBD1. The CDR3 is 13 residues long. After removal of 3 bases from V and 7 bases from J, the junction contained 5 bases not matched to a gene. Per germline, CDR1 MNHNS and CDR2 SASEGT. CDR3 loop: CASSETGLGGYTF. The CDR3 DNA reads TGTGCCAGCAGTGAGACAGGGCTAGGTGGCTACACCTTC.

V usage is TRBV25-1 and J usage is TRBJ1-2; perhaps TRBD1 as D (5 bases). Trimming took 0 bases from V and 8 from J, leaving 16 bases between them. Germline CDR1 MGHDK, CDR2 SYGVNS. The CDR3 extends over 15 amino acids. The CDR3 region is CASSEYSARVGGYTF. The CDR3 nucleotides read TGTGCCAGCAGTGAATATTCGGCCAGGGTCGGCGGCTACACCTTC.

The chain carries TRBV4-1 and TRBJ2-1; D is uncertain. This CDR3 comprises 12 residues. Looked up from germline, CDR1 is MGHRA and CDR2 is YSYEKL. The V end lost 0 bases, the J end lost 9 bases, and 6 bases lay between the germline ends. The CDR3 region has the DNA TGCGCCAGCAGCCAAGATGCGAGTGAGCAGTTCTTC. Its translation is CASSQDASEQFF.

CDR3 bases: TGCGCCAGCAGGGGACAGGTTTCGAATCAGCCCCAGCATTTT. Amino acids: CASRGQVSNQPQHF. The chain is built from TRBV10-2 and TRBJ1-5; 8 bases map to TRBD1. The length of the CDR3 is 14 residues. Germline assignment: CDR1 WSHSY and CDR2 SAAADI. Germline trimming cut 6 bases from V and 4 bases from J; bases unmatched to any gene: 5.

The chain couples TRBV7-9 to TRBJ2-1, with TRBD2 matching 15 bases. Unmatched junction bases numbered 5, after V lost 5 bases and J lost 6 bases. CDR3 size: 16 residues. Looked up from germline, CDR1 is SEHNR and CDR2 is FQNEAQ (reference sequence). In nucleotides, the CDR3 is TGTGCCAGCAGCCCCAGGGGACTAGCGGGAGGCAATGAGCAGTTCTTC. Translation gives CASSPRGLAGGNEQFF.

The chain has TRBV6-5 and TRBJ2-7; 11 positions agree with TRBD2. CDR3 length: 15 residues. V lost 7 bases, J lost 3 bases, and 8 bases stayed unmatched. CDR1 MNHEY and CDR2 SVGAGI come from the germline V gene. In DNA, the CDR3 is TGTGCCAGCACCCTCGGGACTAGCGGCAACTACGAGCAGTACTTC. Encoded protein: CASTLGTSGNYEQYF.

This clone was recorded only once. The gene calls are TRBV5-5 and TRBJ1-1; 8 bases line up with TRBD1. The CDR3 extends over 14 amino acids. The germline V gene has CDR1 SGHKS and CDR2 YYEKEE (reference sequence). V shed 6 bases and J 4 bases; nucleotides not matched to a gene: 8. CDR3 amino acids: CASNLDRVLTEAFF. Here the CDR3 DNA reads TGTGCCAGCAACCTGGACAGGGTGCTCACTGAAGCTTTCTTT.

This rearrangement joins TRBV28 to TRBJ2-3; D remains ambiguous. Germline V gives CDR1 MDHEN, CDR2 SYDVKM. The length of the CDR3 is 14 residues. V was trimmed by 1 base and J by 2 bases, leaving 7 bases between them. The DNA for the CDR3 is TGTGCCAGCAGTTTATCAGTCCACACAGATACGCAGTATTTT. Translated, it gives CASSLSVHTDTQYF.

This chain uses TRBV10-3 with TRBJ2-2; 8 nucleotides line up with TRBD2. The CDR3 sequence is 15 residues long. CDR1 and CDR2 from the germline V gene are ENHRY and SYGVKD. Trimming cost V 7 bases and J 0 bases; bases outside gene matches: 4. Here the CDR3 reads CAITPGLANTGELFF. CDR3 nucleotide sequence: TGTGCCATCACTCCGGGACTAGCGAACACCGGGGAGCTGTTTTTT.

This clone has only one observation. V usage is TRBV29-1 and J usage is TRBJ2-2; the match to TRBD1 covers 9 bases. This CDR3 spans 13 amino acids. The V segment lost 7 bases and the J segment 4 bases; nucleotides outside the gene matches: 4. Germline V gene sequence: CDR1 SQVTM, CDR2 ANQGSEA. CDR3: CSGRQGVTGELFF. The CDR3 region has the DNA TGCAGCGGACGACAGGGGGTCACCGGGGAGCTGTTTTTT.

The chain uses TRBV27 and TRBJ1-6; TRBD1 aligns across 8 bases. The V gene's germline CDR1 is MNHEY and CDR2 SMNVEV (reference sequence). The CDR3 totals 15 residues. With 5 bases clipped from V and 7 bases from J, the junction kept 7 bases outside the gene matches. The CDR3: CASSRDRGGNSPLHF. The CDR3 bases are TGTGCCAGCAGTCGTGACAGGGGAGGGAATTCACCCCTCCACTTT.

This CDR3 reads CATQVASTDTQYF. CDR3 DNA sequence: TGTGCCACCCAGGTTGCTAGCACAGATACGCAGTATTTT. The genes are TRBV25-1 and TRBJ2-3; D is ambiguous. The V end lost 10 bases, the J end lost 0 bases, and 11 bases lay between the germline ends. Germline-derived CDR1 and CDR2 are MGHDK and SYGVNS. This CDR3 spans 13 amino acids.

The CDR3 bases are TGTGCCAGCAGCCCCGGACTAGCGGGAGGTTCGCAGTATTTT. It codes for CASSPGLAGGSQYF. The gene calls are TRBV7-2 and TRBJ2-3; 14 nucleotides match TRBD2. Germline V gene data show CDR1 as SGHTA and CDR2 as FQGNSA. This CDR3 contains 14 residues. V shed 5 bases, J shed 10 bases, and the junction held 5 bases outside the gene matches.

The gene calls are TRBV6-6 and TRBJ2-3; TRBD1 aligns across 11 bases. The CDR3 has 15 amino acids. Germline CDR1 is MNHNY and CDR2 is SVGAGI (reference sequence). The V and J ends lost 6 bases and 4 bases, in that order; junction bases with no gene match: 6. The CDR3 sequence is CASRDGQGASDTQYF. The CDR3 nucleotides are TGTGCCAGCAGGGACGGACAGGGGGCGTCAGATACGCAGTATTTT.

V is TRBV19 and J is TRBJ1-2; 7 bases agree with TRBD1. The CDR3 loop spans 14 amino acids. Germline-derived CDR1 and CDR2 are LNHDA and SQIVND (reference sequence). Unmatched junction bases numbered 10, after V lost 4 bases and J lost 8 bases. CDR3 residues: CASSTRQGVWGYTF. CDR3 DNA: TGTGCCAGTAGTACGAGACAGGGCGTGTGGGGCTACACCTTC. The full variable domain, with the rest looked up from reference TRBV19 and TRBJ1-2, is DGGITQSPKYLFRKEGQNVTLSCEQNLNHDAMYWYRQDPGQGLRLIYYSQIVNDFQKGDIAEGYSVSREKKESFPLTVTSAQKNPTAFYLCASSTRQGVWGYTFGSGTRLTVV.

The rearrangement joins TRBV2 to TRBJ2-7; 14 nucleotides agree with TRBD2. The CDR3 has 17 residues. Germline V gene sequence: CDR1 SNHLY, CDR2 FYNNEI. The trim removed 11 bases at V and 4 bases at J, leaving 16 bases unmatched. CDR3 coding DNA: TGTGCCTCTCAGGGAGGGACTAGCGGGAGTTCCAGGTACGAGCAGTACTTC. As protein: CASQGGTSGSSRYEQYF. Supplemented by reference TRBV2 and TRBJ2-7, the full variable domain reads EPEVTQTPSHQVTQMGQEVILRCVPISNHLYFYWYRQILGQKVEFLVSFYNNEISEKSEIFDDQFSVERPDGSNFTLKIRSTKLEDSAMYFCASQGGTSGSSRYEQYFGPGTRLTVT.

The CDR3 sequence: CAWRRGLDYEQYF. Written as DNA, the CDR3 is TGTGCCTGGAGGAGAGGTTTGGACTACGAGCAGTACTTC. The rearrangement links TRBV30 to TRBJ2-7; no clear D gene. This CDR3 comprises 13 residues. V was cut by 3 bases and J by 3 bases, with 12 bases left in between. Germline values: CDR1 GTSNPN, CDR2 SVGIG (reference sequence).

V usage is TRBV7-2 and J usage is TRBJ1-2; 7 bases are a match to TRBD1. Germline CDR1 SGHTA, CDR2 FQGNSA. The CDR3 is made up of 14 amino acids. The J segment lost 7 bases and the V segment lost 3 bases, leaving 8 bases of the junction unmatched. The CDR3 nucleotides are TGTGCCAGCAGCTTTCCTGACAGGGTAGTTGGCTACACCTTC. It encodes CASSFPDRVVGYTF.

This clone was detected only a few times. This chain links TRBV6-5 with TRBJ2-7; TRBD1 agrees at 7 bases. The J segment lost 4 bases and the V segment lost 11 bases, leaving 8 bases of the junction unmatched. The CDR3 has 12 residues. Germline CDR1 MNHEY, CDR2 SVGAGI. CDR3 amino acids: CAFADRLYEQYF. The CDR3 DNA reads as TGTGCCTTCGCGGACAGGTTATACGAGCAGTACTTC.

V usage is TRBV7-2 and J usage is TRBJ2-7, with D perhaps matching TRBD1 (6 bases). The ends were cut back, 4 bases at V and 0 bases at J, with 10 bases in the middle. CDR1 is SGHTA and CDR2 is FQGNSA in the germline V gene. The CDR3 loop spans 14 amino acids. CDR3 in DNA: TGTGCCAGCAGCTCGACGACAGGCTCCTACGAGCAGTACTTC. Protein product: CASSSTTGSYEQYF.